Listed below are T cell receptor beta chains from one sample, sequenced in a study of cytomegalovirus exposure and HLA in healthy donors. TCRdb's table, derived via immunoSEQ multiplex PCR, lists solely in-frame clones and lacks some. The sample shows tens of thousands of clones, and around 1.1% sits with its ten largest clones. Sequencing was carried out using PBMCs. The receptor set was obtained from a woman aged 25 to 39 in good health and CMV-seronegative. The CDR3 runs from the conserved cysteine through the conserved F or W. The D gene is left open where the match is weak.

CDR3aa: CASTSVWQGYGYTF
CDR3nt: TGTGCCAGCACTTCGGTGTGGCAGGGCTATGGCTACACCTTC
d_gene: -
v_gene: TRBV19
j_gene: TRBJ1-2
len: 14

CDR3aa: CASRLSGGSYEQYF
CDR3nt: TGTGCCAGCAGGTTGTCAGGGGGCTCCTACGAGCAGTACTTC
d_gene: TRBD1
v_gene: TRBV2
j_gene: TRBJ2-7
len: 14

CDR3aa: CASSLGLIGNTIYF
CDR3nt: TGTGCCAGCAGCCTTGGACTGATTGGAAACACCATATATTTT
d_gene: -
v_gene: TRBV7-2
j_gene: TRBJ1-3
len: 14

CDR3aa: CAWSLGGLNTEAFF
CDR3nt: TGTGCCTGGAGCCTGGGGGGGTTGAACACTGAAGCTTTCTTT
d_gene: -
v_gene: TRBV30
j_gene: TRBJ1-1
len: 14

CDR3aa: CSVGQFERGGYTF
CDR3nt: TGCAGCGTCGGACAGTTCGAAAGAGGTGGCTACACCTTC
d_gene: -
v_gene: TRBV29-1
j_gene: TRBJ1-2
len: 13

CDR3aa: CASSIQGSSYNEQFF
CDR3nt: TGTGCCAGTAGTATTCAGGGAAGCTCCTACAATGAGCAGTTCTTC
d_gene: -
v_gene: TRBV19
j_gene: TRBJ2-1
len: 15

CDR3aa: CASSLQVSYEQYF
CDR3nt: TGTGCCAGCTCACTACAGGTCTCCTACGAGCAGTACTTC
d_gene: -
v_gene: TRBV18
j_gene: TRBJ2-7
len: 13

CDR3aa: CASSLPGQGAQIQLF
CDR3nt: TGTGCCAGCAGCTTGCCGGGACAGGGGGCACAGATTCAGCTCTTT
d_gene: TRBD1
v_gene: TRBV5-6
j_gene: TRBJ2-3
len: 15

CDR3aa: CASSLNRGSYGYTF
CDR3nt: TGTGCCAGCAGCTTGAACAGGGGATCCTATGGCTACACCTTC
d_gene: TRBD1
v_gene: TRBV5-6
j_gene: TRBJ1-2
len: 14

CDR3aa: CASSASSGSYEQYF
CDR3nt: TGTGCCAGCAGTGCGAGTTCAGGGTCGTACGAGCAGTACTTC
d_gene: -
v_gene: TRBV6-1
j_gene: TRBJ2-7
len: 14

CDR3aa: CASLGTGGNTEAFF
CDR3nt: TGTGCCAGCCTCGGGACAGGTGGGAACACTGAAGCTTTCTTT
d_gene: TRBD1
v_gene: TRBV2
j_gene: TRBJ1-1
len: 14

CDR3aa: CAWSVLGQGYTF
CDR3nt: TGTGCCTGGAGTGTCCTGGGGCAAGGCTACACCTTC
d_gene: -
v_gene: TRBV30
j_gene: TRBJ1-2
len: 12

CDR3aa: CASSPQQGDIRTEAFF
CDR3nt: TGTGCCAGCTCACCCCAGCAGGGTGATATTCGCACTGAAGCTTTCTTT
d_gene: -
v_gene: TRBV18
j_gene: TRBJ1-1
len: 16

CDR3aa: CAWGAENNEQFF
CDR3nt: TGTGCCTGGGGGGCAGAAAACAATGAGCAGTTCTTC
d_gene: -
v_gene: TRBV30
j_gene: TRBJ2-1
len: 12

CDR3aa: CASSLGQGGYEQYF
CDR3nt: TGTGCCAGCAGCTTGGGACAGGGGGGCTACGAGCAGTACTTC
d_gene: TRBD1
v_gene: TRBV5-6
j_gene: TRBJ2-7
len: 14

CDR3aa: CASSSTGNQPQHF
CDR3nt: TGTGCCAGCAGTTCGACAGGGAATCAGCCCCAGCATTTT
d_gene: TRBD1
v_gene: TRBV28
j_gene: TRBJ1-5
len: 13

CDR3aa: CASSEANGGEQFF
CDR3nt: TGTGCCAGCAGTGAGGCTAATGGCGGCGAACAGTTCTTC
d_gene: -
v_gene: TRBV6-1
j_gene: TRBJ2-1
len: 13

CDR3aa: CASSPALGFDSNQPQHF
CDR3nt: TGTGCCAGCAGTCCCGCCCTCGGGTTTGATAGCAATCAGCCCCAGCATTTT
d_gene: -
v_gene: TRBV28
j_gene: TRBJ1-5
len: 17

CDR3aa: CAWDSLSGGIAAGYTF
CDR3nt: TGTGCCTGGGACAGTTTGTCAGGGGGGATAGCGGCTGGCTACACCTTC
d_gene: TRBD1
v_gene: TRBV30
j_gene: TRBJ1-2
len: 16

CDR3aa: CASSQDLRGGNTEAFF
CDR3nt: TGCGCCAGCAGCCAAGATCTGAGAGGGGGAAACACTGAAGCTTTCTTT
d_gene: -
v_gene: TRBV4-1
j_gene: TRBJ1-1
len: 16

CDR3aa: CASSDRTSGSWARETQYF
CDR3nt: TGTGCCAGCAGCGATCGGACTAGCGGGAGCTGGGCCCGAGAGACCCAGTACTTC
d_gene: TRBD2
v_gene: TRBV5-4
j_gene: TRBJ2-5
len: 18

CDR3aa: CAISEGGAGSGNTIYF
CDR3nt: TGTGCCATCAGTGAGGGTGGCGCAGGGTCTGGAAACACCATATATTTT
d_gene: -
v_gene: TRBV10-3
j_gene: TRBJ1-3
len: 16